This T cell receptor beta chain was sequenced in a study of beta chain features in type 1 diabetes. This clone occurred a few times. What it binds is not known. The authors reverse transcribed all of the isolated RNA, so sequencing captured expressed TCRB transcripts. Assay: immunoSEQ multiplex PCR; the TCRdb copy retains only in-frame clones and omits some. The data show about 240,000 clones, 27% seen once. Looked up from germline, CDR1 is GTSNPN and CDR2 is SVGIG (reference sequence). V lost 2 bases and J lost 15, with 20 bases in between. The CDR3 is 13 amino acids. General observations from the study: High TCR expression in some cells could lead to their over-representation in cDNA sequencing.

This receptor was identified in a man in his thirties or forties in good health. Sequencing used central memory CD4+ T cells from blood. J is TRBJ2-1 and V is TRBV30, with D perhaps matching TRBD2 (5 bases). CDR3 nucleotide sequence: TGTGCCTGGAGTCCGCAGGTAGGGAGTCGGCCGTTCTTC. Residues: CAWSPQVGSRPFF.